This T cell receptor (beta chain) was documented in a study of T cells in Graves' hyperthyroidism and ophthalmopathy. This CDR3 contains 14 residues. V was clipped by 4 bases and J by 2 bases; unmatched bases: 1. Per the germline V gene, CDR1 is MNHEY and CDR2 is SVGEGT. Active moderate-to-severe ophthalmopathy, Clinical Activity Score at least 3, NOSPECS at least 4, under 3 months' duration. TCR beta CDR3 regions were amplified from RNA transcripts. A first-round RT-PCR of the TCR CDR3 used the HTBI primer set. Via MiXCR, TCRdb re-called the multiplex PCR reads, giving one row per CDR3 protein. The sample consists of about 600,000 distinct CDR3 sequences, about a sixth of them appearing once.

Sequencing was performed on blood. V is TRBV6-2 or TRBV6-3 and J is TRBJ1-3, with 8 nucleotides matching TRBD1. This sequence originates from a woman between 40 and 55 years old with Graves' ophthalmopathy. Here the CDR3 reads CASSWTGPGNTIYF. The CDR3 DNA follows: TGTGCCAGCAGTTGGACAGGGCCTGGAAACACCATATATTTT.